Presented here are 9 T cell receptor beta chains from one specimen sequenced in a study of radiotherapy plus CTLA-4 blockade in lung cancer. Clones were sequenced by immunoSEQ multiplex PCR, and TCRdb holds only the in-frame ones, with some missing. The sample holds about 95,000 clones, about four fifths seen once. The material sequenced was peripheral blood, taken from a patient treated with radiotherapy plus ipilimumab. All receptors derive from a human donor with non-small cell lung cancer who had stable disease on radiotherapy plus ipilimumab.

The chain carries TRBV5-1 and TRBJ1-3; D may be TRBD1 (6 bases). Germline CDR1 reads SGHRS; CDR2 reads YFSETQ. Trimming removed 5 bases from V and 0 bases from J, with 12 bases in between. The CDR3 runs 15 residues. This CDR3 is CASSFDRNSGNTIYF. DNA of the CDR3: TGCGCCAGCAGTTTCGACAGGAACTCTGGAAACACCATATATTTT. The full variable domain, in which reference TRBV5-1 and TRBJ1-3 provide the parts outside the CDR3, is KAGVTQTPRYLIKTRGQQVTLSCSPISGHRSVSWYQQTPGQGLQFLFEYFSETQRNKGNFPGRFSGRQFSNSRSEMNVSTLELGDSALYLCASSFDRNSGNTIYFGEGSWLTVV.

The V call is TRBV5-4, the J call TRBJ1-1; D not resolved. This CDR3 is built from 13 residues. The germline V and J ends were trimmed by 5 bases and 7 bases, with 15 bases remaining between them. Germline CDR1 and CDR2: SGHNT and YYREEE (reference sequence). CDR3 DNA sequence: TGTGCCAGCAGTTACACGGGGTCTTTTGAAGCTTTCTTT. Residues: CASSYTGSFEAFF.

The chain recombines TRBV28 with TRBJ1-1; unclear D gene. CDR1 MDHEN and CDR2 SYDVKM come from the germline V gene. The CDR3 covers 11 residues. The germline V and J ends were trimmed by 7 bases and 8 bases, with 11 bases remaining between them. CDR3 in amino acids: CASISTGEAFF. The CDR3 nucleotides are TGTGCCAGCATTAGCACTGGGGAAGCTTTCTTT.

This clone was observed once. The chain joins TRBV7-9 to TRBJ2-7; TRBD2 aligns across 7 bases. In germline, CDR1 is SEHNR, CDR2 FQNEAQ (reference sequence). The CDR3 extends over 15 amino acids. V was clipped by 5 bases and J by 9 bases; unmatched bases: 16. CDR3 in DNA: TGTGCCAGCAGCGACCTGTTTTATGGGAGGGCCGTGCAGTACTTC. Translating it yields CASSDLFYGRAVQYF.

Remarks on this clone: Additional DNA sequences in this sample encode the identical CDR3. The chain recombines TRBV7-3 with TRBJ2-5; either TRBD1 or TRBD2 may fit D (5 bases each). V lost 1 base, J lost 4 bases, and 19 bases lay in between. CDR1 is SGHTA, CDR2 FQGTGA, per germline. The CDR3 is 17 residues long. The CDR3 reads CASSLNGAATGTETQYF. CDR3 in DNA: TGTGCCAGCAGCTTAAATGGGGCAGCCACGGGGACAGAGACCCAGTACTTC.

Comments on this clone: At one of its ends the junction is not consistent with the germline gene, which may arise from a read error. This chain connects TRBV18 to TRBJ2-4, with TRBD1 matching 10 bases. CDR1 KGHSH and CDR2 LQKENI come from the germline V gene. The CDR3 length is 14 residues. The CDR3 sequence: CASSPDAGTGVVNF. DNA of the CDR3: TGTGCCAGCTCACCTGACGCGGGGACAGGGGTCGTAAACTTC.

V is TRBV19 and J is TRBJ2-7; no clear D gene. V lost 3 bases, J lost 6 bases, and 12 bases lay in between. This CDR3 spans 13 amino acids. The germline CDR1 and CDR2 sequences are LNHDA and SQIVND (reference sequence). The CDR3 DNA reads TGTGCCAGTAGTATCGACGGGCGAGGCGAGCAGTACTTC. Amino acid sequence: CASSIDGRGEQYF.

The CDR3 DNA sequence: TGTGCCAGCAGTTCCCCGGGTCCTAACTATGGCTACACCTTC. This encodes CASSSPGPNYGYTF. The V and J genes are TRBV28 and TRBJ1-2; D not certain. The V end lost 4 bases, the J end lost 0 bases, and 9 bases lay between the germline ends. The CDR3 is made up of 14 amino acids. Germline CDR1 is MDHEN and CDR2 is SYDVKM.

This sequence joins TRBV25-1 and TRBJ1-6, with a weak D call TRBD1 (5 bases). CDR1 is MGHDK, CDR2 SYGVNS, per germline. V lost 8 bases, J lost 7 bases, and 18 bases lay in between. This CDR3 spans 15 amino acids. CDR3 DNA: TGTGCCAGCTCTATCCGCCAGGGAGGCAATTCACCCCTCCACTTT. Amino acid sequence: CASSIRQGGNSPLHF.